Listed here is a single T cell receptor (beta chain). Its antigen is not identified. V gave up 0 bases and J gave up 13 bases, with 16 bases separating them. Germline V gene data show CDR1 as SGHRS and CDR2 as YFSETQ. There are 14 residues in the CDR3. Treatment indicated: oral pan-JAK inhibitor, 5-10 mg twice daily. Following extraction, RNA underwent reverse transcription to cDNA, which served as the sequencing template. The method was immunoSEQ multiplex PCR; TCRdb's version includes in-frame clones alone and lacks a portion of them. The sample lists some 170,000 clones; approximately 52% were seen once. These data come from a study of CD8+ T cells in alopecia areata. The study, taken as a whole, reports: The study found that many expanded lesional clones persisted in scalp and blood during tofacitinib. Scalp lesions, especially in alopecia totalis/universalis, had higher clonality than normal scalp.

The sample was CD4+ T cells sorted from blood, taken at roughly week 58, from a patient treated with tofacitinib. The rearrangement links TRBV5-1 to TRBJ1-4, with a tentative D call TRBD1 (5 bases). This TCR came from a human donor with alopecia areata. CDR3 bases: TGCGCCAGCAGCTTGGAGCGGGACGCGGGAAGACTGTTTTTT. Translation gives CASSLERDAGRLFF.